This T cell receptor (beta chain) was recovered during a study of OX40 agonist ivuxolimab in advanced cancers. Across the whole study: Enrollees could have had prior anti-PD-1, anti-PD-L1 or anti-CTLA-4 therapy, which more than 30% had received. Study results and caveats: Which antigen the expanded peripheral T cells recognized is unknown. Low normalized T-cell clonal expansion was additionally recorded for some nonresponders.

Sampling times: baseline, cycle 4 day 1, cycle 7 day 1. Turning to this clone: Its antigen is as yet unknown.

The CDR3 covers 14 residues. With V trimmed by 2 bases and J by 3 bases, 2 bases remained unmatched. Germline CDR1 MNHEY, CDR2 SVGAGI. Measured with immunoSEQ multiplex PCR; TCRdb has only the in-frame clones, and not every one. Among about 65,000 clones, roughly 87% were seen once, and the ten largest hold 0.38%. The rearrangement joins TRBV6-5 to TRBJ2-7; 9 bases map to TRBD2. The specimen was CD4+ or CD8+ T cells sorted from blood, collected in a trial of the OX40 agonist ivuxolimab. The origin of this receptor is an adult with an advanced solid tumor such as melanoma, head and neck, liver or kidney cancer. This CDR3 reads CASSYSGGNYEQYF. The CDR3 region has the DNA TGTGCCAGCAGTTACAGCGGGGGGAACTACGAGCAGTACTTC.